Included here is one T cell receptor (beta chain) sequence, with context. Germline V gene sequence: CDR1 KGHDR, CDR2 SFDVKD. CDR3 length equals 14 residues. The V gene lost 8 bases and the J gene lost 4 bases, with 16 bases spanning the gap. In the original analysis: How many nucleated cells were present was estimated from reference gene primer amplification. Clones were read by immunoSEQ multiplex PCR, and TCRdb kept only the in-frame ones, dropping some. Clone size and the V and J calls come from that table; the DNA yielded D and trimming. The repertoire holds about 240,000 clones, with roughly four fifths as singletons. The record originates from a study of blood T cell repertoires in COVID-19. On the study more broadly: Acute-phase and convalescent COVID-19 samples originated in the United States, Italy and Spain. PBMCs, B-cell-depleted T cells, or T cells provided the cDNA or gDNA that made up the material.

The material sequenced was peripheral blood. The receptor's source is a woman of 80 years or more with acute or convalescent COVID-19. This chain connects TRBV24-1 to TRBJ1-2; D perhaps matches TRBD1 (6 bases). The CDR3 sequence is CATTKGQLGYGYTF. The CDR3 coding sequence is TGTGCCACCACCAAGGGACAATTGGGCTATGGCTACACCTTC.